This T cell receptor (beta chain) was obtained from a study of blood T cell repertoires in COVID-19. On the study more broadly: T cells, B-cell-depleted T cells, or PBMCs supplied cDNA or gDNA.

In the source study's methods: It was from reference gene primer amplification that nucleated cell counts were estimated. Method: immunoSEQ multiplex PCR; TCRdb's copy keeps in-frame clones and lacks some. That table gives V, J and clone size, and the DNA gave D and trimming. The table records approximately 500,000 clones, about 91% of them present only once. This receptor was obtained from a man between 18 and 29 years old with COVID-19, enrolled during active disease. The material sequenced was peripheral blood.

The CDR3 DNA is TGTGCCAGCAGACGGACAGGGGGCTCCTATAATTCACCCCTCCACTTT. Amino acids: CASRRTGGSYNSPLHF. This chain uses TRBV11-2 with TRBJ1-6; 10 nucleotides line up with TRBD1. Germline lookup yields CDR1 SGHAT and CDR2 FQNNGV. This CDR3 contains 16 residues. The V gene end was trimmed by 6 bases and the J gene end by 0 bases; junction bases not matched to a gene: 2.